The sequence of this TCR beta chain was determined in a study of T cells in Graves' hyperthyroidism and ophthalmopathy. This clonotype has ten or more counts. TCR beta CDR3 region amplification was performed from RNA transcripts. HTBI primers were the set used in a first-round RT-PCR of the TCR CDR3. A single record per CDR3 protein comes from TCRdb applying MiXCR to the multiplex PCR reads. The sample yields around 600,000 distinct CDR3 sequences, around 15% seen once. For ophthalmopathy patients, the Clinical Activity Score was at least 3 and the NOSPECS grade at least 4; duration was under 3 months. Clinicians diagnosed patients from clinical symptoms, serum thyroxine and TRAb, thyroid ultrasound and orbital computed tomography. This sample holds PBMCs from 8.5 to 10 ml fresh peripheral blood. Sequencing input: blood. The TCR comes from a woman in her fifties or sixties with Graves' ophthalmopathy.

CDR3 loop: CASSLGASGRSATQYF. CDR3 nucleotides: TGTGCCAGCAGCTTAGGGGCCTCCGGGAGGTCGGCTACGCAGTATTTT. The chain uses TRBV11-2 and TRBJ2-3; 7 bases align to TRBD2. V dropped 1 base and J dropped 8; count of bases not matched to a gene: 12. From germline, CDR1 is SGHAT and CDR2 FQNNGV. The CDR3 extends over 16 amino acids.